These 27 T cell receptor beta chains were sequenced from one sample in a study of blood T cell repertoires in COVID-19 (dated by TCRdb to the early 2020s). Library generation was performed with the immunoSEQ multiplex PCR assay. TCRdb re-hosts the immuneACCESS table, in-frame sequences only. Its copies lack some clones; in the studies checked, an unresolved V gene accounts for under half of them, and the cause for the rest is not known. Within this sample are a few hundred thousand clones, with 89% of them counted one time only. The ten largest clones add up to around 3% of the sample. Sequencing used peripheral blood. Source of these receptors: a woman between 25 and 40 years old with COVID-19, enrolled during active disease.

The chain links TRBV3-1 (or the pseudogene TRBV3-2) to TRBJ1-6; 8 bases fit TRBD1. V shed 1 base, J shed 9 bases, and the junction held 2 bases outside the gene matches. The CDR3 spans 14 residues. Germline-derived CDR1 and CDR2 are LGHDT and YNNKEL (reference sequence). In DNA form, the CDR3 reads TGTGCCAGCAGCCAAGGACAGGGGAGTTCACCCCTCCACTTT. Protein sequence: CASSQGQGSSPLHF.

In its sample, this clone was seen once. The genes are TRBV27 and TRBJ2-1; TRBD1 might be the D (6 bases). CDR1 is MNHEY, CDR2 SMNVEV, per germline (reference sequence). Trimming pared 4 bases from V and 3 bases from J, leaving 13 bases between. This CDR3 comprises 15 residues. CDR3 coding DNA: TGTGCCAGCAGTTCGATGGGGGCCCACTACAATGAGCAGTTCTTC. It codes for CASSSMGAHYNEQFF.

CDR3 sequence reads: CASRARLAGAREQFF. Written as DNA, the CDR3 is TGTGCCAGCCGAGCGCGCCTAGCGGGAGCCAGAGAGCAGTTCTTC. The J gene is TRBJ2-1, the V gene TRBV14; 10 nucleotides line up with TRBD2. Germline V gives CDR1 SGHDN, CDR2 FVKESK. This CDR3 spans 15 amino acids. After removal of 8 bases from V and 10 bases from J, the junction contained 14 bases not matched to a gene.

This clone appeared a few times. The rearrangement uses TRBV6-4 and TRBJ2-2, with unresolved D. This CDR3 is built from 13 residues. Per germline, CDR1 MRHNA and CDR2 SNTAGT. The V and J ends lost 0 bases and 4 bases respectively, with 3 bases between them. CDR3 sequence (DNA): TGTGCCAGCAGTGACTCGAGCACCGGGGAGCTGTTTTTT. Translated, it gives CASSDSSTGELFF.

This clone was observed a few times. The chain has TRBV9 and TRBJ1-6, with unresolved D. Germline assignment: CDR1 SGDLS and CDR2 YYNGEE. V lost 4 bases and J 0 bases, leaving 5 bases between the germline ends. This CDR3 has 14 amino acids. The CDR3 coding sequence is TGTGCCAGCAGCCCCGGCTCCTATAATTCACCCCTCCACTTT. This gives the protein CASSPGSYNSPLHF.

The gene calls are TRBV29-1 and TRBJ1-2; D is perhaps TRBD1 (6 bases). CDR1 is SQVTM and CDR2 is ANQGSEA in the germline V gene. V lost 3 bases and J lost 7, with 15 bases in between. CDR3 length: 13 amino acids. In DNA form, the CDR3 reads TGCAGCGTTGAGGTTCGGGGGGCGAGTGGCTACACCTTC. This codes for CSVEVRGASGYTF.

The CDR3 protein is CASSAFLEGGYTF. CDR3 coding DNA: TGCGCCAGCAGCGCCTTCCTGGAGGGTGGCTACACCTTC. The genes are TRBV4-3 and TRBJ1-2, with D unclear. The CDR3 extends over 13 amino acids. CDR1 and CDR2 from the germline V gene are LGHNA and YSLEER. V lost 5 bases to trimming and J lost 7 bases, with 14 bases between them.

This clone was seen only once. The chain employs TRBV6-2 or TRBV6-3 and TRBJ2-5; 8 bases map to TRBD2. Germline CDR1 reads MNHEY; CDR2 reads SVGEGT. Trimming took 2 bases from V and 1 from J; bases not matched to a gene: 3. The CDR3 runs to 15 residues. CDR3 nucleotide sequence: TGTGCCAGCAGTTACGGGACTAGTACCCAAGAGACCCAGTACTTC. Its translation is CASSYGTSTQETQYF.

As DNA, the CDR3 is TGTGCCAGCTCGCCGAGGACAGGGGAAAATGAGCAGTTCTTC. This sequence encodes CASSPRTGENEQFF. The chain recombines TRBV18 with TRBJ2-1; TRBD1 matches at 9 bases. Looked up from germline, CDR1 is KGHSH and CDR2 is LQKENI. After removal of 6 bases from V and 7 bases from J, the junction contained 7 bases not matched to a gene. CDR3 length equals 14 residues.

The CDR3 loop is CAFGRSGRRGSPLHF. The CDR3 nucleotides read TGTGCCTTTGGACGGTCAGGGAGGAGGGGTTCACCCCTCCACTTT. The rearrangement joins TRBV30 to TRBJ1-6, with a possible D match to TRBD1 (5 bases). Per the germline V gene, CDR1 is GTSNPN and CDR2 is SVGIG (reference sequence). Trimming shortened V by 7 bases and J by 9 bases, and 22 bases separated the two germline ends. The CDR3 extends over 15 amino acids.

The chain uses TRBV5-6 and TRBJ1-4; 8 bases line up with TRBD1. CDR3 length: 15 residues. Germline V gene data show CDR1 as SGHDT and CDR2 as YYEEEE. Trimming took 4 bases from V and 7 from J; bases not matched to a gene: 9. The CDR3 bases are TGTGCCAGCAGCACCGACAGGGGAAGGGTTGAAAAACTGTTTTTT. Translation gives CASSTDRGRVEKLFF.

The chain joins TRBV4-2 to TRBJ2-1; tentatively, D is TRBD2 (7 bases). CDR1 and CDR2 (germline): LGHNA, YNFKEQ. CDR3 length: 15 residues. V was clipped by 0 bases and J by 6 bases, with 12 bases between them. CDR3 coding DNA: TGTGCCAGCAGCCAAGATTGGGGGGGGGCCAATGAGCAGTTCTTC. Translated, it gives CASSQDWGGANEQFF.

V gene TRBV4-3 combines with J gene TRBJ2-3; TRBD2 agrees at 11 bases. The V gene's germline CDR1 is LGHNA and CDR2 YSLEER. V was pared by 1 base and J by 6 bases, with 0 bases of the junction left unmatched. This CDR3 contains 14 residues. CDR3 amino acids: CASSQGTSGDTQYF. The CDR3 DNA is TGCGCCAGCAGCCAAGGGACTAGCGGGGATACGCAGTATTTT.

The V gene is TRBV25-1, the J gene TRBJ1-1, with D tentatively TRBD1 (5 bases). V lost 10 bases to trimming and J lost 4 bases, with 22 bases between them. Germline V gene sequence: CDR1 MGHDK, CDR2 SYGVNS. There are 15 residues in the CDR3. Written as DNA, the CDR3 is TGTGCCAACTCACCGAAGGGGCCGACGAGCACTGAAGCTTTCTTT. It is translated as CANSPKGPTSTEAFF.

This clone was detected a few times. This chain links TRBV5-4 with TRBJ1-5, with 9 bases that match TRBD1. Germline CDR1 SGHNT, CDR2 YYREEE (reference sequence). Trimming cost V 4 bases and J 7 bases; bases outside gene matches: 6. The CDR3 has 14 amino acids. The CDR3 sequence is CASSLQGAGQPQHF. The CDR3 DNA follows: TGTGCCAGCAGCCTACAGGGGGCCGGGCAGCCCCAGCATTTT.

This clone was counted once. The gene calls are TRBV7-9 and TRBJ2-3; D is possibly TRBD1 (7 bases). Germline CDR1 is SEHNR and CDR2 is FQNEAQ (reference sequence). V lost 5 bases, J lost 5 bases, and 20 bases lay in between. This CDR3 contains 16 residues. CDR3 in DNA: TGTGCCAGCAGCGGCGGGACACAGGGGTGGGGAGATACGCAGTATTTT. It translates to CASSGGTQGWGDTQYF.

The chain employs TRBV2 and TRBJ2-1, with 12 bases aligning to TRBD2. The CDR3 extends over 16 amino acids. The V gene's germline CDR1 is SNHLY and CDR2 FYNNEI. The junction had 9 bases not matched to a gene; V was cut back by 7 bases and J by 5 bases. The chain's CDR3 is CASKATLAGGHNEQFF. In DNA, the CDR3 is TGTGCCAGCAAGGCCACCCTAGCGGGGGGGCACAATGAGCAGTTCTTC.

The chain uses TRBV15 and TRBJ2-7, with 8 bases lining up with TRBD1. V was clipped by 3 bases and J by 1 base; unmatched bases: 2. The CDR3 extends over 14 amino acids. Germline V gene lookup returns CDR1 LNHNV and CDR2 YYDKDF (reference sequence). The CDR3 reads CATSRRDRSYEQYF. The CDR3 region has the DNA TGTGCCACCAGCAGGCGGGACAGGTCCTACGAGCAGTACTTC.

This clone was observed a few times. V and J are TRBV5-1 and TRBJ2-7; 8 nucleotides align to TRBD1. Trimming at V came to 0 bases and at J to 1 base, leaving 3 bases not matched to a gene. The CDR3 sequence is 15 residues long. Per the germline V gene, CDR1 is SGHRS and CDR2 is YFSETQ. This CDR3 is CASSLGTGPSYEQYF. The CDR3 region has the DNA TGCGCCAGCAGCTTGGGGACAGGGCCTTCCTACGAGCAGTACTTC. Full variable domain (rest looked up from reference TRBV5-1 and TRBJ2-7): KAGVTQTPRYLIKTRGQQVTLSCSPISGHRSVSWYQQTPGQGLQFLFEYFSETQRNKGNFPGRFSGRQFSNSRSEMNVSTLELGDSALYLCASSLGTGPSYEQYFGPGTRLTVT.

The CDR3 protein is CASSLRTLRRNQPQHF. DNA of the CDR3: TGTGCCAGCAGTTTACGGACCCTAAGGAGGAATCAGCCCCAGCATTTT. J is TRBJ1-5 and V is TRBV28; D gene unclear. The CDR3 runs to 16 residues. With 2 bases removed from V and 4 bases from J, the gap between germline ends came to 15 bases. The V gene's germline CDR1 is MDHEN and CDR2 SYDVKM.

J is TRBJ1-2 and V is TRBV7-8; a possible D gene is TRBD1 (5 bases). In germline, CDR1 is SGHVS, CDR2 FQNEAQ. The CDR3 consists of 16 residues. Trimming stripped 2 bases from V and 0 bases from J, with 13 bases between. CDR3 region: CASSLSAGPTNYGYTF. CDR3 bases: TGTGCCAGCAGCTTATCGGCAGGGCCGACTAACTATGGCTACACCTTC.

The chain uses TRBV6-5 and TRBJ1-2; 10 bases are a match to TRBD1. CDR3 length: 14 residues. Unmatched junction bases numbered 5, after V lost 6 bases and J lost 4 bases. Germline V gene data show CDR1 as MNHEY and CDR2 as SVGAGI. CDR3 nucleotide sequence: TGTGCCAGCAGCCAAGGGACAGGGGTCTATGGCTACACCTTC. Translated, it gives CASSQGTGVYGYTF.

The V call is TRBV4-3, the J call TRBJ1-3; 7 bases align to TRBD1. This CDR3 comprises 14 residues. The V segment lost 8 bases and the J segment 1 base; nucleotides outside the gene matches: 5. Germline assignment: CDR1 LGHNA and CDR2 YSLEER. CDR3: CASSNRGSGNTIYF. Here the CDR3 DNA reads TGCGCCAGCTCGAACAGGGGATCTGGAAACACCATATATTTT.

The CDR3 spells CATSDPEASGTYGYTF. DNA of the CDR3: TGTGCCACCAGTGACCCCGAGGCTTCTGGAACCTATGGCTACACCTTC. The chain carries TRBV24-1 and TRBJ1-2; D not resolved. This CDR3 has 16 residues. The germline gives CDR1 KGHDR, CDR2 SFDVKD. V was cut by 4 bases and J by 4 bases, with 18 bases left in between.

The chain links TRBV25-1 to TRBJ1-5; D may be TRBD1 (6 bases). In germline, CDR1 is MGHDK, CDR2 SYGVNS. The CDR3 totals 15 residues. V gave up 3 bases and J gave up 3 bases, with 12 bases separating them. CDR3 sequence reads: CASSDQGPINQPQHF. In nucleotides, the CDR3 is TGTGCCAGCAGTGATCAGGGGCCAATCAATCAGCCCCAGCATTTT.

The CDR3 is CASSRGGGRAVSNEQFF. The CDR3 nucleotides are TGCGCCAGCAGCCGAGGTGGGGGGAGGGCCGTCTCAAATGAGCAGTTCTTC. The chain combines TRBV4-1 with TRBJ2-1; 7 bases map to TRBD2. Per the germline V gene, CDR1 is MGHRA and CDR2 is YSYEKL. The CDR3 runs 17 residues. The J segment lost 7 bases and the V segment lost 4 bases, leaving 16 bases of the junction unmatched.

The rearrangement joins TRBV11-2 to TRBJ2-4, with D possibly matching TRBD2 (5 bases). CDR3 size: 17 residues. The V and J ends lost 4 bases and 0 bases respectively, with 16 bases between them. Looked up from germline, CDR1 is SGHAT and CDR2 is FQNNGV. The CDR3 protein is CASSSTPGSLAKNIQYF. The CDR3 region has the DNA TGTGCCAGCAGCTCTACTCCGGGATCTTTAGCCAAAAACATTCAGTACTTC.